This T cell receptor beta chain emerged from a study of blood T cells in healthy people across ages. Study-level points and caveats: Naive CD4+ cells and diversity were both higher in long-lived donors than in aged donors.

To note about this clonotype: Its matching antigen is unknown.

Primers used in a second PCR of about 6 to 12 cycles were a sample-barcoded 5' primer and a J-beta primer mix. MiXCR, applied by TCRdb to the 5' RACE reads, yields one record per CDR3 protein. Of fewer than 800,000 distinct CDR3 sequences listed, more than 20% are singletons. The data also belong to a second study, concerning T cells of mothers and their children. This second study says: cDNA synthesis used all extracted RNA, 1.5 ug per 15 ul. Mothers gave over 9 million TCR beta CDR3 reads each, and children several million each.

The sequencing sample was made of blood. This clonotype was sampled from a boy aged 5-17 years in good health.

The CDR3 bases are TGTGCCAGCAGTTCGCGTCGTGTAGCGGGGGGGAAAGAGACCCAGTACTTC. Protein sequence: CASSSRRVAGGKETQYF. The rearrangement joins TRBV6-5 to TRBJ2-5; 11 bases agree with TRBD2. Germline CDR1 is MNHEY and CDR2 is SVGAGI. Trimming at V came to 4 bases and at J to 3 bases, leaving 10 bases not matched to a gene. The CDR3 runs to 17 residues.